This T cell receptor (beta chain) was sequenced during a study of cytomegalovirus exposure and HLA in healthy donors. Study-wide results and caveats: It was confirmed in vitro that a few of the CMV-associated chains were specific for CMV antigens. It is likely that the observed cluster of highly shared sequence variants was a sequencing artifact. Serostatus for CMV was the only available immune exposure information.

This PCR relied on a set of 60 Vbeta primers and 13 Jbeta primers. This table comes from immunoSEQ multiplex PCR, and its TCRdb copy is limited to in-frame clones, with some not included. The table has 150,000 to 200,000 clones, roughly four fifths seen once. This clone was detected only a few times. Antigen: not known. Sample: PBMCs. The clonotype originates from a woman younger than 45 in good health and CMV-seropositive.

The CDR3 spells CASSATPGTGANNEQFF. CDR3 DNA: TGTGCCAGCAGCGCAACCCCCGGGACAGGGGCCAACAATGAGCAGTTCTTC. V gene TRBV7-9 combines with J gene TRBJ2-1; 10 nucleotides agree with TRBD1. CDR3 size: 17 residues. CDR1 and CDR2 from the germline V gene are SEHNR and FQNEAQ (reference sequence). The trim removed 5 bases at V and 5 bases at J, leaving 12 bases unmatched.